This TCR beta chain was found in a study of post-analysis software for immune sequencing data. Study-level information: Several disease courses (relapsing-remitting, secondary progressive and progressive-relapsing) of multiple sclerosis were included. Study-level points and caveats: Samples from a shared batch, those prepared together, strongly co-clustered by F measure. A few TRBV segments, TRBV5-6, TRBV5-1 and TRBV20-1 among them, were found more frequent in patients than controls. Relative to controls, patients with multiple sclerosis showed significantly lower normalized Chao1 diversity.

cDNA libraries for TCR beta contained unique molecular identifiers. The source material, about 0.95 to 11 million T cells, gave rise to about 500,000 cDNA molecules. TCRdb re-called the PCR reads with MiXCR, one entry per CDR3 protein. Of about 820,000 distinct CDR3 sequences listed, 53% are singletons. This clonotype was seen a few times. Its antigen remains unknown. Trimming cost V 2 bases and J 5 bases; bases outside gene matches: 6. CDR3 length equals 15 residues. Per the germline V gene, CDR1 is LGHDT and CDR2 is YNNKEL (reference sequence). This receptor was identified in a girl between 5 and 17 years old with multiple sclerosis. The V and J genes are TRBV3-1 and TRBJ2-4, with 7 nucleotides matching TRBD2. The sample was blood. The CDR3 DNA is TGTGCCAGCAGCCAAACTAGGGGAGGGCAAAACATTCAGTACTTC. Translating gives CASSQTRGGQNIQYF.